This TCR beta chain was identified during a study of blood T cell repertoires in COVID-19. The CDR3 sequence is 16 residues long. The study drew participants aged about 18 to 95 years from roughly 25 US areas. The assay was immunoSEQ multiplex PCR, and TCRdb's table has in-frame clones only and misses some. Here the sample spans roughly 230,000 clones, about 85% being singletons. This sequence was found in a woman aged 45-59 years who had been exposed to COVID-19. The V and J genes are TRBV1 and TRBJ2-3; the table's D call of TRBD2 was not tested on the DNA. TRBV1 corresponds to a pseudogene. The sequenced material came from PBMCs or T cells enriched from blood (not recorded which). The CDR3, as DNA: TGCACCAGCAGCCAGGGAGGCGGGGATGGAGAAGATACGCAGTATTTT. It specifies CTSSQGGGDGEDTQYF.